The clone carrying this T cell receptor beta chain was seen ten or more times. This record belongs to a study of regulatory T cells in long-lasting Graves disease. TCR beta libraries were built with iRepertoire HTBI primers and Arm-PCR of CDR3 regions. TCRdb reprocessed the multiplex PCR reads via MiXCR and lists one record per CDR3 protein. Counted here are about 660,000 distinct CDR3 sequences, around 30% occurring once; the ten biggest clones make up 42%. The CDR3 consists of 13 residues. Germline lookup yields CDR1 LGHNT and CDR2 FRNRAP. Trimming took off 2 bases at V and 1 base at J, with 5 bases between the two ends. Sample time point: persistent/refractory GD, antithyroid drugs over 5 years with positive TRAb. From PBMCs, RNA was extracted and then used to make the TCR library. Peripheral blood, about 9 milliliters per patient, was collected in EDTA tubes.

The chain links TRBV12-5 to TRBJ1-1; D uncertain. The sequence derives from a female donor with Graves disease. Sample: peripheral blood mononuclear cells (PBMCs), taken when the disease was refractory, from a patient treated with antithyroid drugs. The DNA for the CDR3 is TGTGCTAGTGGTTTGCACAAGAACACTGAAGCTTTCTTT. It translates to CASGLHKNTEAFF.